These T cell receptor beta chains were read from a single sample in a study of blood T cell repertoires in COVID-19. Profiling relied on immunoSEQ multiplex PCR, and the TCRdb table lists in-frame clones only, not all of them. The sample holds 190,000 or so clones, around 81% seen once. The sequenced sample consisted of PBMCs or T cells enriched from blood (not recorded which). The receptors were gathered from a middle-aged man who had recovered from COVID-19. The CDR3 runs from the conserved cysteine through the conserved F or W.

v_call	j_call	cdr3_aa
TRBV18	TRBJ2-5	CASSGTEETQYF
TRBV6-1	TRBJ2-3	CASSELAGGLGSTDTQYF
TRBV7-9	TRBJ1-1	CASSFPQGEAFF
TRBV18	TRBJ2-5	CASSPRTSGLETQYF
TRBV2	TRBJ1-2	CASSVRWEGRVGYTF
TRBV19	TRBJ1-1	CASSILQGLGTEAFF
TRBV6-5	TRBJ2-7	CASSSGTPYEQYF
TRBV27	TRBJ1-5	CASSMRGNQPQHF
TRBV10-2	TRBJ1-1	CASSQSGQGAASTEAFF
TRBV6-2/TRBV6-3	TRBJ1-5	CASSADKRTGRLYSNQPQHF
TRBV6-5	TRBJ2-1	CASSTTRGEQFF
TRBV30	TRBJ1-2	CAWRPRGRYGYTF
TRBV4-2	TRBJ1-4	CASSQSRGGTGTVKLFF
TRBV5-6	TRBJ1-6	CASSLGAGGWHSPLHF
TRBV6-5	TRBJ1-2	CASIRTGAYGYTF
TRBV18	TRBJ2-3	CASSPQTGSSDTQYF
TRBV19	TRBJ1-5	CASSPRRAYQPHWKKF
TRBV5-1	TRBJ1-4	CASSSANRVGEKLFF
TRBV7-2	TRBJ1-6	CASGLRQGYNSPLHF
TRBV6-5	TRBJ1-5	CASSIGQGLPQPQHF
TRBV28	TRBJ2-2	CASSFFPGDRENRELFF
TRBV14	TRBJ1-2	CASSQEAGAYGYTF
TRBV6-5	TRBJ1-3	CASSYAGGNTIYF
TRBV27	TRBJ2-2	CASSLSRGLAGELFF
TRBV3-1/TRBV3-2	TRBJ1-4	CASSSRRTNEKLFF
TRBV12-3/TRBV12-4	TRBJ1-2	CASSLGIGYTF
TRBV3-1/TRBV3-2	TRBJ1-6	CASHQSGGSPLHF
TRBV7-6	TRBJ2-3	CASSRQRTDTQYF
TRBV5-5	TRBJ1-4	CASSLLGRGQNEKLFF
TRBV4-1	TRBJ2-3	CASSLQGQSDTQYF
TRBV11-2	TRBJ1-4	CASSRTPNEKLFF